A selection of T cell receptor beta chains follows, all from one sample in a study of identifying expanded T cells in peripheral blood. Only in-frame clones appear in the TCRdb table, and some are missing; sequencing was by immunoSEQ multiplex PCR. The sample has 100,000 to 150,000 clones, approximately 80% seen once. Material: blood. These TCRs come from a person aged 18 to 70 in good health. CDR3s include the opening cysteine and the closing phenylalanine or tryptophan.

V	J	CDR3
TRBV19	TRBJ2-3	CASSQGADTQYF
TRBV7-2	TRBJ2-1	CASSYGGGGTYNEQFF
TRBV19	TRBJ1-1	CASRDPGGREAFF
TRBV5-5	TRBJ2-7	CASSRGTGSYEQYF
TRBV15	TRBJ1-3	CATSRAGGWGGNTIYF
TRBV4-3	TRBJ2-2	CASSQEVGRNTGELFF
TRBV12-5	TRBJ2-1	CASGLVPSALFTYNEQFF
TRBV6-5	TRBJ1-1	CASIRGGGAFF
TRBV4-1	TRBJ1-5	CASSQEVRDQPQHF
TRBV6-6	TRBJ2-7	CASSDSNRDEQYF
TRBV25-1	TRBJ1-2	CASSGGQGGNYGYTF
TRBV19	TRBJ2-3	CASSSRTSGRSDTQYF
TRBV7-8	TRBJ1-1	CASSLAGPMNTEAFF
TRBV7-8	TRBJ1-3	CASSFPRGGPGNTIYF
TRBV5-4	TRBJ2-1	CASRITGGLNEQFF
TRBV29-1	TRBJ1-1	CSVEPQVEKVGAFF
TRBV10-3	TRBJ2-1	CAIGEGGRKYEQFF
TRBV16	TRBJ1-2	CASSQWPGQGTGYTF
TRBV21-1	TRBJ1-5	CASSNLTGTNQPQHF
TRBV7-9	TRBJ2-6	CASSPGVLSGANVLTF
TRBV6-6	TRBJ1-5	CASRTERAGGQPQHF
TRBV2	TRBJ1-2	CASSASEGYYGYTF
TRBV30	TRBJ2-7	CAWSGDVYEQYF
TRBV2	TRBJ2-7	CASNLRQGGNEQYF
TRBV11-3	TRBJ2-3	CASSFDGVSGSTQYF